This T cell receptor (beta chain) was recovered during a study of blood T cell repertoires in COVID-19. Sequencing was performed with immunoSEQ multiplex PCR; in TCRdb, only in-frame clones are kept and a portion is missing. The sample lists about 120,000 clones, 86% occurring once. Trimming stripped 8 bases from V and 7 bases from J, with 21 bases between. The CDR3 is made up of 15 amino acids. The germline gives CDR1 LNHDA, CDR2 SQIVND (reference sequence). The chain employs TRBV19 and TRBJ1-5, with D perhaps matching TRBD1 (6 bases). This TCR derives from a man aged 35 to 55 with acute or convalescent COVID-19. Sequencing was performed on peripheral blood. The CDR3 loop is CASQDSQGSTQPQHF. CDR3 DNA sequence: TGTGCCAGTCAAGATTCCCAGGGGAGCACACAGCCCCAGCATTTT.